The 20 T cell receptor beta chains listed next were all sequenced from one sample in a study of blood T cell repertoires in COVID-19. Method: immunoSEQ multiplex PCR; TCRdb's copy keeps in-frame clones and lacks some. The sample has roughly 180,000 clones; approximately 85% are singletons. Sequencing was performed on PBMCs or T cells enriched from blood (not recorded which). These receptors were obtained from a man aged 40-49 years who had recovered from COVID-19.

This clone was counted once. The gene calls are TRBV29-1 and TRBJ2-3, with D uncertain. The CDR3 totals 16 residues. Trimming removed 7 bases from V and 1 base from J, with 21 bases in between. In germline, CDR1 is SQVTM, CDR2 ANQGSEA. The CDR3 DNA sequence: TGCAGCGCCGTGGGTAGCCCTCCTCTCCGCACAGATACGCAGTATTTT. Protein: CSAVGSPPLRTDTQYF.

V is TRBV7-3 and J is TRBJ2-2; D gene unclear. V was trimmed by 6 bases and J by 1 base, leaving 6 bases between them. The germline V gene encodes CDR1 SGHTA and CDR2 FQGTGA. The length of the CDR3 is 13 residues. The CDR3 loop is CASSYMNTGELFF. CDR3 bases: TGTGCCAGCAGTTATATGAACACCGGGGAGCTGTTTTTT. Full variable domain (rest looked up from reference TRBV7-3 and TRBJ2-2): GAGVSQTPSNKVTEKGKYVELRCDPISGHTALYWYRQSLGQGPEFLIYFQGTGAADDSGLPNDRFFAVRPEGSVSTLKIQRTERGDSAVYLCASSYMNTGELFFGEGSRLTVL.

The rearrangement uses TRBV29-1 and TRBJ2-1, with no clear D. Trimming took 5 bases from V and 8 from J, leaving 13 bases between them. The CDR3 spans 12 residues. CDR1 is SQVTM, CDR2 ANQGSEA, per germline. The CDR3 here is CSVSPNRDEQFF. The CDR3 coding sequence is TGCAGCGTTAGCCCGAACCGCGATGAGCAGTTCTTC.

This clone was picked up a small number of times. This sequence joins TRBV5-1 and TRBJ1-3; possible D gene TRBD1, 5 bases. Trimming took off 10 bases at V and 0 bases at J, with 11 bases between the two ends. The CDR3 runs to 13 residues. Germline V lookup: CDR1 SGHRS, CDR2 YFSETQ. CDR3 amino acids: CASGGDSGNTIYF. The CDR3 DNA reads as TGCGCCTCCGGGGGGGACTCTGGAAACACCATATATTTT.

CDR3: CASRYPGQHGYTF. CDR3 nucleotides: TGTGCCAGCAGATACCCTGGACAGCATGGCTACACCTTC. V usage is TRBV6-2 or TRBV6-3 and J usage is TRBJ1-2, with a weak D call TRBD1 (6 bases). Trimming shortened V by 6 bases and J by 6 bases, and 14 bases separated the two germline ends. Per germline, CDR1 MNHEY and CDR2 SVGEGT. The CDR3 spans 13 residues.

The chain is built from TRBV6-5 and TRBJ2-1; 13 positions agree with TRBD2. This CDR3 has 15 amino acids. Germline loops: CDR1 MNHEY, CDR2 SVGAGI. V gave up 7 bases and J gave up 8 bases; unmatched junction bases: 8. The CDR3 region has the DNA TGTGCCAGCACCGCGGGACTAGCGGGAATGTATGAGCAGTTCTTC. Its protein is CASTAGLAGMYEQFF.

The chain employs TRBV28 and TRBJ1-2; D uncertain. Germline values: CDR1 MDHEN, CDR2 SYDVKM. CDR3 length: 11 amino acids. Trimming removed 11 bases from V and 8 bases from J, with 15 bases in between. The CDR3 sequence: CASEEGGGYTF. The CDR3 nucleotides are TGTGCCTCGGAGGAGGGTGGCGGCTACACCTTC.

V is TRBV27 and J is TRBJ2-1; TRBD2 agrees at 11 bases. Germline V gene data show CDR1 as MNHEY and CDR2 as SMNVEV (reference sequence). Trimming at V came to 3 bases and at J to 7 bases, leaving 2 bases not matched to a gene. This CDR3 has 14 amino acids. For the CDR3, the DNA is TGTGCCAGCAGTTTTACTAGCGGGAGTAATGAGCAGTTCTTC. Residues: CASSFTSGSNEQFF.

This chain joins TRBV29-1 and TRBJ2-7; 7 bases are a match to TRBD1. The CDR3 runs to 14 residues. Trimming took 8 bases from V and 2 from J; bases not matched to a gene: 12. Germline CDR1 and CDR2: SQVTM and ANQGSEA. The CDR3 reads CSFRRPGQTYEQYF. CDR3 nucleotides: TGCAGCTTCCGACGCCCGGGACAGACCTACGAGCAGTACTTC.

The rearrangement uses TRBV19 and TRBJ2-1; possibly TRBD2 for D (5 bases). CDR1 and CDR2 (germline): LNHDA, SQIVND (reference sequence). V dropped 1 base and J dropped 4 bases, with 14 bases sitting between them. This CDR3 has 16 residues. CDR3 sequence (DNA): TGTGCCAGTAGTATAGGAAGCGGCGTCCTTTACAATGAGCAGTTCTTC. Its translation is CASSIGSGVLYNEQFF.

The V call is TRBV30, the J call TRBJ1-3, with 9 bases aligning to TRBD1. Trimming took 0 bases from V and 4 from J; bases not matched to a gene: 4. This CDR3 spans 15 amino acids. Germline CDR1 reads GTSNPN; CDR2 reads SVGIG (reference sequence). CDR3 sequence: CAWSVGTGQGNTIYF. CDR3 in DNA: TGTGCCTGGAGTGTAGGGACAGGGCAGGGAAACACCATATATTTT.

This chain uses TRBV15 with TRBJ1-5; D ambiguous. CDR1 and CDR2 from the germline V gene are LNHNV and YYDKDF (reference sequence). Trimming cost V 3 bases and J 0 bases, with 9 bases left between them. The CDR3 covers 15 residues. CDR3 sequence reads: CATSSTALSNQPQHF. DNA for the CDR3: TGTGCCACCAGCAGTACAGCCCTTAGCAATCAGCCCCAGCATTTT.

This chain joins TRBV7-6 and TRBJ2-2; 7 bases are shared with TRBD1. CDR3 length: 15 amino acids. Per germline, CDR1 SGHVS and CDR2 FNYEAQ. V lost 1 base and J lost 5; bases outside the gene matches: 4. The CDR3, as DNA: TGTGCCAGCAGCTTAGTTACAGGGGAAACCGGGGAGCTGTTTTTT. Amino acids: CASSLVTGETGELFF.

The chain recombines TRBV7-9 with TRBJ2-5; D is ambiguous. The CDR3 extends over 12 amino acids. V shed 0 bases and J shed 5 bases, with 4 bases lying between them. Germline assignment: CDR1 SEHNR and CDR2 FQNEAQ (reference sequence). In DNA form, the CDR3 reads TGTGCCAGCAGCTTAGCCTCGGAGACCCAGTACTTC. It specifies CASSLASETQYF.

The chain employs TRBV10-3 and TRBJ2-7; 9 bases are shared with TRBD2. Germline loops: CDR1 ENHRY, CDR2 SYGVKD. The ends lost 6 bases at V and 5 bases at J; junction bases unmatched: 8. The CDR3 spans 14 residues. The CDR3 loop is CAISSGGRENEQYF. CDR3 sequence (DNA): TGTGCCATCAGCTCTGGCGGGAGGGAGAACGAGCAGTACTTC.

This CDR3 is CASSPPSGTYTDTQYF. The DNA for the CDR3 is TGTGCCAGCTCACCACCTAGCGGGACTTACACAGATACGCAGTATTTT. The gene calls are TRBV18 and TRBJ2-3, with 8 bases that match TRBD2. After removal of 0 bases from V and 2 bases from J, the junction contained 4 bases not matched to a gene. Germline CDR1 reads KGHSH; CDR2 reads LQKENI. There are 16 residues in the CDR3.

As DNA, the CDR3 is TGTGCCAGCAGCCGGGACAGGGATTACAATGAGCAGTTCTTC. Translating gives CASSRDRDYNEQFF. This chain links TRBV5-5 with TRBJ2-1; 9 nucleotides line up with TRBD1. Trimming removed 4 bases from V and 4 bases from J; junction bases left unmatched: 3. This CDR3 region has 14 residues. In germline, CDR1 is SGHKS, CDR2 YYEKEE (reference sequence).

The V gene is TRBV14, the J gene TRBJ2-7; D perhaps matches TRBD2 (6 bases). V was cut by 8 bases and J by 2 bases, with 19 bases left in between. Germline CDR1 SGHDN, CDR2 FVKESK. This CDR3 region has 15 residues. This chain's CDR3 is CASATGAPGPYEQYF. Here the CDR3 DNA reads TGTGCCAGCGCGACGGGAGCCCCGGGACCCTACGAGCAGTACTTC.

The V call is TRBV11-2, the J call TRBJ2-7; 14 bases are a match to TRBD2. The CDR3 consists of 14 residues. The V gene's germline CDR1 is SGHAT and CDR2 FQNNGV. Losses at the gene ends were 4 bases for V and 8 bases for J; bases not matched to a gene: 4. CDR3 in amino acids: CASSSRTSGRKQYF. The CDR3 DNA follows: TGTGCCAGCAGCTCCCGGACTAGCGGGAGGAAGCAGTACTTC.

J is TRBJ2-7 and V is TRBV27; D might be TRBD1 (6 bases). CDR1 and CDR2 (germline): MNHEY, SMNVEV (reference sequence). The ends were cut back, 3 bases at V and 2 bases at J, with 17 bases in the middle. The CDR3 length is 16 residues. This CDR3 reads CASSFSTGSLPYEQYF. The CDR3 DNA follows: TGTGCCAGCAGTTTCTCCACAGGGAGCCTTCCCTACGAGCAGTACTTC.